This paragraph reports one T cell receptor beta chain. Its target is not known. This entry belongs to a study of graft-versus-host responses after intestinal transplantation. The repertoire was sequenced with immunoSEQ multiplex PCR; TCRdb's copy has only in-frame clones and lacks some. Altogether 25,000 to 30,000 clones are present, approximately 93% being singletons, with the ten largest covering under 0.9%. The CDR3 sequence is 13 residues long. Germline V gives CDR1 SNHLY, CDR2 FYNNEI. V was pared by 9 bases and J by 3 bases, with 6 bases of the junction left unmatched. Study-wide findings and caveats: Among recipient marrow samples, GvH clones were found; some appeared first in ileum or blood.

J is TRBJ1-1 and V is TRBV2; TRBD1 matches 8 bases. The sequencing here drew on PBMCs, taken roughly 62 days after intestinal transplant. This receptor was identified in a human patient who received an intestinal transplant, so some T cells may come from the graft donor. The CDR3 sequence: CARDRERDTEAFF. The CDR3 DNA reads as TGTGCCAGGGACAGGGAAAGGGACACTGAAGCTTTCTTT.